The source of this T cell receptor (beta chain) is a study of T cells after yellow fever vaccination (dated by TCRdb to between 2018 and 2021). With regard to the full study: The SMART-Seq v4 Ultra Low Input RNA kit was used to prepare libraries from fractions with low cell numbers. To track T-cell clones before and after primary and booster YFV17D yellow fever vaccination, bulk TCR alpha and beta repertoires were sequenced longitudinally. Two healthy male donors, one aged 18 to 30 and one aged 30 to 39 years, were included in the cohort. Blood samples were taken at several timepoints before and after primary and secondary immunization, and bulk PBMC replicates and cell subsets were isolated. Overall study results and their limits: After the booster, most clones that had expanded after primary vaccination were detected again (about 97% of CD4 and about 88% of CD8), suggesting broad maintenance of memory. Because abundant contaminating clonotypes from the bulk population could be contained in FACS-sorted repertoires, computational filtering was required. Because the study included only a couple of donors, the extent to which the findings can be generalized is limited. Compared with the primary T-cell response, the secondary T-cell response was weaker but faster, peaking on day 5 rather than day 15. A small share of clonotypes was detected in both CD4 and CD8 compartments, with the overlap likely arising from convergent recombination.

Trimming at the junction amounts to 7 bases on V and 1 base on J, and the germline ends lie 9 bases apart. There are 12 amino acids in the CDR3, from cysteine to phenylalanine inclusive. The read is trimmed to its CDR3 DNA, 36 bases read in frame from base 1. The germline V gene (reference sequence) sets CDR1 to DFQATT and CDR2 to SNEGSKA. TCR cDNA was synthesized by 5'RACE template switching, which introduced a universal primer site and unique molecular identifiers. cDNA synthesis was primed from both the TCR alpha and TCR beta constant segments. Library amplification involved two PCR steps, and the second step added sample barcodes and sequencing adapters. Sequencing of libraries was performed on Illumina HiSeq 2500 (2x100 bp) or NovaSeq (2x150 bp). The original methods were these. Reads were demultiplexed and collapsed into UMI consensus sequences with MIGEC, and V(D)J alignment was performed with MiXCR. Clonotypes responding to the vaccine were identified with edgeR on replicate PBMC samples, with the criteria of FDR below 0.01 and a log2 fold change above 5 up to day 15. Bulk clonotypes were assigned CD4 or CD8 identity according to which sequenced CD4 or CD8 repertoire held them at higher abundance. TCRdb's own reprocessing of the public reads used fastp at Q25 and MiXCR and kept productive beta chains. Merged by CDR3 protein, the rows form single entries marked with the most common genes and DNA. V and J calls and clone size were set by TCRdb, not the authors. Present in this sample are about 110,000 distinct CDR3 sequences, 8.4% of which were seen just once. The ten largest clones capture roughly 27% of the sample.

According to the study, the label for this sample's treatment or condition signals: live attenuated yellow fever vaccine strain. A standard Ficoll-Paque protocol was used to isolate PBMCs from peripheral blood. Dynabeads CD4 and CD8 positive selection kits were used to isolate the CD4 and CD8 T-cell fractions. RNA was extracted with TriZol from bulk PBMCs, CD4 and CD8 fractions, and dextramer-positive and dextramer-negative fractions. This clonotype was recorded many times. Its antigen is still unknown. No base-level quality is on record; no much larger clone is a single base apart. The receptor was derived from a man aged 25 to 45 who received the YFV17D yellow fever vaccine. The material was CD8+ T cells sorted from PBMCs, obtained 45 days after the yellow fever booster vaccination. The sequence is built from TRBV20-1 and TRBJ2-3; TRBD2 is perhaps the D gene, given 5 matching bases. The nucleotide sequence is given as TGCAGTGTTACGGAGGGCACAGATACGCAGTATTTT. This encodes CSVTEGTDTQYF.